These T cell receptor beta chains were read from a single sample in a study of identical twins. Via MiXCR, TCRdb re-called the 5' RACE reads, giving one row per CDR3 protein. The sample lists about 1.7 million distinct CDR3 sequences, around a third occurring once. Source material: cord blood. Receptors originate from a newborn girl in good health. CDR3s include the opening cysteine and the closing phenylalanine or tryptophan. The D gene is left open where the match is weak. Clone size, where shown, is once, few, many, or a class for clones that have expanded.

clone size	V gene	D gene	J gene	CDR3 DNA	CDR3 protein
-	TRBV4-2	-	TRBJ2-7	TGTGCCAGCAGCCAAGATCAGACCGTGGGCGAGCAGTACTTC	CASSQDQTVGEQYF
-	TRBV27	TRBD1	TRBJ1-5	TGTGCCAGCAGTTACACCGGGACAGGGTTCAATCAGCCCCAGCATTTT	CASSYTGTGFNQPQHF
-	TRBV2	-	TRBJ1-1	TGTGCCAGCAGCGGATGGGTCGGGGCTGAAGCTTTCTTT	CASSGWVGAEAFF
few	TRBV20-1	TRBD2	TRBJ2-5	TGCAGTGCGGGACTAGCTGGAGGAGAGACCCAGTACTTC	CSAGLAGGETQYF
few	TRBV12-3/TRBV12-4	TRBD2	TRBJ2-5	TGTGCCAGCAGTAAGCGGGAGGGCCTTCTCTATGAGCAGTACTTC	CASSKREGLLYEQYF
-	TRBV6-2/TRBV6-3	TRBD2	TRBJ2-5	TGTGCCAGCAGTACTTTACTAGCGGGCAATGAGCAGTACTTC	CASSTLLAGNEQYF
-	TRBV25-1	TRBD2	TRBJ2-7	TGTGCCAGCAGTCTTGGGAGCGGGGGTGCTGAGCAGTACTTC	CASSLGSGGAEQYF
many	TRBV15	TRBD1	TRBJ1-2	TGTGCCACCAGCAGAGATACAGGGGCGAATGGCTACACCTTC	CATSRDTGANGYTF
-	TRBV28	-	TRBJ2-1	TGTGCCAGCAGCTCCGAGGTAGCGAGATACAATGAGCAGTTCTTC	CASSSEVARYNEQFF
few	TRBV9	-	TRBJ1-5	TGTGCCAGCAGCCGGGGGCACCGCAATCAGCCCCAGCATTTT	CASSRGHRNQPQHF
few	TRBV7-2	TRBD1	TRBJ1-1	TGTGCCAGCAGCTGGGACAGCCATAACACTGAAGCTTTCTTT	CASSWDSHNTEAFF
-	TRBV3-1	TRBD2	TRBJ2-7	TGTGCCAGCAGACAAGCGGGAGGCTACAATGAGCAGTACTTC	CASRQAGGYNEQYF
-	TRBV11-2	-	TRBJ2-7	TGTGCCAGCAGTCAGAGCTTAGTCGGCGCCGCCTACGAGCAGTACTTC	CASSQSLVGAAYEQYF
-	TRBV20-1	-	TRBJ2-2	TGCAGTGCTAGAGCGGGGGGCTGGTCGGGGGAGCTGTTTTTT	CSARAGGWSGELFF
-	TRBV2	TRBD2	TRBJ2-2	TGTGCCAGCTTTAGCGGGAGGGAAACCGGGGAGCTGTTTTTT	CASFSGRETGELFF
many	TRBV14	-	TRBJ2-1	TGTGCCAGCAGCCATGAGGGAGTTGCGCAGTTCTTC	CASSHEGVAQFF
few	TRBV9	-	TRBJ2-3	TGTGCCAGCAGCGTATTGACAGAACGGCTGGTCGATACGCAGTATTTT	CASSVLTERLVDTQYF
many	TRBV4-2	TRBD2	TRBJ2-1	TGTGCCAGCAGCCAAGACCCTCAACTAGCGGGAGGCCACAATGAGCAGTTCTTC	CASSQDPQLAGGHNEQFF
few	TRBV4-1	-	TRBJ2-1	TGCGCCAGCACCCTCGACCGAACCTACAATGAGCAGTTCTTC	CASTLDRTYNEQFF
-	TRBV20-1	TRBD2	TRBJ2-1	TGCAGTGCTAGAGAAGGACTAGCCCCCTACAATGAGCAGTTCTTC	CSAREGLAPYNEQFF
-	TRBV2	-	TRBJ1-2	TGTGCCAGCAGTGAACTCGGCGAAGCTAACTATGGCTACACCTTC	CASSELGEANYGYTF
many	TRBV6-5	-	TRBJ2-7	TGTGCCAGCCACAAACAACCCTCCTACGAGCAGTACTTC	CASHKQPSYEQYF
-	TRBV4-2	TRBD2	TRBJ2-1	TGTGCCAGCGGCCAAGACGTGACTAGCGGTTCCTACAATGAGCAGTTCTTC	CASGQDVTSGSYNEQFF
-	TRBV10-1	-	TRBJ2-3	TGCGCCAGCAGTGAGAATTTGGCTAGCACAGATACGCAGTATTTT	CASSENLASTDTQYF
-	TRBV5-6	-	TRBJ2-6	TGTGCCAGCAGCTTTTACTGGCAGGGTAGGACTGGGGCCAACGTCCTGACTTTC	CASSFYWQGRTGANVLTF
few	TRBV9	TRBD1	TRBJ1-2	TGTGCCAGCAGAGCCCGGACAGGGAATGGCTACACCTTC	CASRARTGNGYTF